This T cell receptor (beta chain) came from a study of T cell changes during pregnancy in multiple sclerosis. Trimming left V 0 bases short and J 3 bases short, with 3 bases between. The CDR3 runs 12 residues. Germline loops: CDR1 KGHSY, CDR2 FQNENV. Libraries were prepared by immunoSEQ multiplex PCR; TCRdb keeps only in-frame clonotypes and omits some of them. The sample includes tens of thousands of clones, around 92% seen only once; the top ten take 9% to 14%. The receptor was isolated from a female donor with multiple sclerosis, enrolled in a pregnancy study. Sequenced material: CD8+ T cells from peripheral blood mononuclear cells, taken after pregnancy. This rearrangement joins TRBV16 to TRBJ2-7; D remains unclear. The CDR3 here is CASSQSYYEQYF. The CDR3 coding sequence is TGTGCCAGCAGCCAATCGTACTACGAGCAGTACTTC. Combining the CDR3 with reference TRBV16 and TRBJ2-7 gives the whole variable domain GEEVAQTPKHLVRGEGQKAKLYCAPIKGHSYVFWYQQVLKNEFKFLISFQNENVFDETGMPKERFSAKCLPNSPCSLEIQATKLEDSAVYFCASSQSYYEQYFGPGTRLTVT.